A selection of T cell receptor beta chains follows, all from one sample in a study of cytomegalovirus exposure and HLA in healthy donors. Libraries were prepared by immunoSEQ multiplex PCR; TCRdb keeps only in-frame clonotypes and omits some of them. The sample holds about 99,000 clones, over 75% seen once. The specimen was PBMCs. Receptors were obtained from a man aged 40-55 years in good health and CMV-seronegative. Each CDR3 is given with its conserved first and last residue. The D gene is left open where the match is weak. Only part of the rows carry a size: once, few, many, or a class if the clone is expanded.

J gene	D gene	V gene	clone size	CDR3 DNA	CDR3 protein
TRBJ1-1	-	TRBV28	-	TGTGCCAGCAGTTTAGGGCAGGGGCGGAACACTGAAGCTTTCTTT	CASSLGQGRNTEAFF
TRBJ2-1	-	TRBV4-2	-	TGTGCCAGCAGCCAAGGGGGGGAGACGTGGGACGAGCAGTTCTTC	CASSQGGETWDEQFF
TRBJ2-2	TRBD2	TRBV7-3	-	TGTGCCAGCAGCTTACCAGCGGGGTACACCGGGGAGCTGTTTTTT	CASSLPAGYTGELFF
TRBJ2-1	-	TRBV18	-	TGTGCCAGCTCACCACCATTTAACTCAAACAATGAGCAGTTCTTC	CASSPPFNSNNEQFF
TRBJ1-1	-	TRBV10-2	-	TGCGCCAGCAGTGAGGGGGCCCTGAACACTGAAGCTTTCTTT	CASSEGALNTEAFF
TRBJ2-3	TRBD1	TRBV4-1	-	TGCGCCAGCAGCCAGCATGACAGGGGGAATACAGATACGCAGTATTTT	CASSQHDRGNTDTQYF
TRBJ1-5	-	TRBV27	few	TGTGCCAGCAGTTCCCTCGGGATGCGGCCCCAGCATTTT	CASSSLGMRPQHF
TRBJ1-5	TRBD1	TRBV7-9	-	TGTGCCAGCAGCTGGGACAGGGATTCTCAGCCCCAGCATTTT	CASSWDRDSQPQHF
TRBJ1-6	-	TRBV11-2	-	TGTGCCAGCAGCTTAGGCCCAGGGGTTGGCTCACCCCTCCACTTT	CASSLGPGVGSPLHF
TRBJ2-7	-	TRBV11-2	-	TGTGCCAGCAGCTTAGATACAGTCAGCTCCTACGAGCAGTACTTC	CASSLDTVSSYEQYF
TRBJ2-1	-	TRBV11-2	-	TGTGCCAGCAGCACACCTCCGGACAGCCCGGGCAATGAGCAGTTCTTC	CASSTPPDSPGNEQFF
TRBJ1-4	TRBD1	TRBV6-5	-	TGTGCCAGCAGTTACTCGCCAGGGGGAAGGGAAAAACTGTTTTTT	CASSYSPGGREKLFF
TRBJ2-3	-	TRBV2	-	TGTGCCAGCAGTGAAGATGGGGGGGCCTCGGGCCATACGCAGTATTTT	CASSEDGGASGHTQYF
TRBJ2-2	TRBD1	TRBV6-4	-	TGTGCCATCCGACAGGGTAACAACACCGGGGAGCTGTTTTTT	CAIRQGNNTGELFF
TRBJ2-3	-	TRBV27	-	TGTGCCAGCAGGGGCGGGGCCACAGATACGCAGTATTTT	CASRGGATDTQYF
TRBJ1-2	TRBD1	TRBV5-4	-	TGTGCCAGCAGCTCGGCCGGGACAGGGATCGGAAACTATGGCTACACCTTC	CASSSAGTGIGNYGYTF
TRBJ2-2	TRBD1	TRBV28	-	TGTGCCAGCAGTGGGACAGCCCGCGGGGAGCTGTTTTTT	CASSGTARGELFF
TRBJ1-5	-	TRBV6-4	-	TGTGCCAGCAGTGAGGGGTCAGGAGGTCAGCCCCAGCATTTT	CASSEGSGGQPQHF
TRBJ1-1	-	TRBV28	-	TGTGCCAGCAGTTCGGGAGGGATGGGCACTGAAGCTTTCTTT	CASSSGGMGTEAFF
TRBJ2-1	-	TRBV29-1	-	TGCAGCGCCGAGCCCGGGACCTACAATGAGCAGTTCTTC	CSAEPGTYNEQFF
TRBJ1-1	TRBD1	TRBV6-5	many	TGTGCCAGCAGACGGACAGGGACTGAAGCTTTCTTT	CASRRTGTEAFF
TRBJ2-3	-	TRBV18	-	TGTGCCAGCTCACCAAGTGTAGCCCCCACAGATACGCAGTATTTT	CASSPSVAPTDTQYF
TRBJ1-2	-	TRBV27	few	TGTGCCAGCAGTCGAGGAGGGCCCTATGGCTACACCTTC	CASSRGGPYGYTF
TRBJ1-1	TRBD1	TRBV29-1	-	TGCAGCGTTGGACAGGGGGCTGGTAACACTGAAGCTTTCTTT	CSVGQGAGNTEAFF
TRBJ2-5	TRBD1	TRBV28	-	TGTGCCAGCAGTCCCTGGACAGGGGGCTCGCGGGAGACCCAGTACTTC	CASSPWTGGSRETQYF
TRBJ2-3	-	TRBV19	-	TGTGCCAGTAGTATGAGGTCAGTCACAGATACGCAGTATTTT	CASSMRSVTDTQYF
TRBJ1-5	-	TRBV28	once	TGTGCCAGCAGCTTTAACTGGGGGACAAGAGGTCAGCCCCAGCATTTT	CASSFNWGTRGQPQHF